This is a list of T cell receptor beta chains from one sample in a study of blood T cells in healthy people across ages. TCRdb used MiXCR to reprocess the 5' RACE reads, holding one entry per CDR3 protein. This table holds about 1,400,000 distinct CDR3 sequences, 59% found once. Sequences were obtained from blood. Receptor source: a man younger than 35 in good health. Each CDR3 is given with its conserved first and last residue. The order of the fields is J gene, V gene, CDR3 protein.

j_call: TRBJ1-2
v_call: TRBV30
cdr3_aa: CAGTGRERYTF

j_call: TRBJ2-3
v_call: TRBV4-1
cdr3_aa: CASSPLAGLDTQYF

j_call: TRBJ2-6
v_call: TRBV24-1
cdr3_aa: CATSDLRLMANVLTF

j_call: .
v_call: TRBV6-2/TRBV6-3
cdr3_aa: CASSPSDRDFGEQYF

j_call: TRBJ2-7
v_call: TRBV6-1
cdr3_aa: CASTDLRGRGSDEQYF

j_call: TRBJ1-1
v_call: TRBV29-1
cdr3_aa: CSVIQGGLSNTEAFF

j_call: TRBJ2-1
v_call: TRBV12-3/TRBV12-4
cdr3_aa: CASSLAGGVGEQFF

j_call: TRBJ2-5
v_call: TRBV6-6
cdr3_aa: CAAGDLNWEQYF

j_call: TRBJ1-1
v_call: TRBV27
cdr3_aa: CASSKASLMNTEAFF

j_call: TRBJ1-4
v_call: TRBV6-5
cdr3_aa: CASSYRPKEKLFF

j_call: TRBJ2-1
v_call: TRBV5-5
cdr3_aa: CASSWYSGPSNEQFF

j_call: TRBJ1-1
v_call: TRBV20-1
cdr3_aa: CSARARDERRGGGAFF

j_call: TRBJ1-2
v_call: TRBV9
cdr3_aa: CASSVGGVPYGYTF

j_call: TRBJ1-4
v_call: TRBV7-9
cdr3_aa: CASSFPGDPSEKLFF

j_call: TRBJ1-6
v_call: TRBV6-1
cdr3_aa: CASSDPDRALNSPLHF

j_call: TRBJ2-2
v_call: TRBV20-1
cdr3_aa: CSAPSAGLQTNTGELFF

j_call: TRBJ2-1
v_call: TRBV6-5
cdr3_aa: CASSYTPGNEQFF

j_call: TRBJ2-5
v_call: TRBV3-1
cdr3_aa: CASSQQETEETQYF

j_call: TRBJ2-1
v_call: TRBV4-3
cdr3_aa: CASSLRSGGLYNEQFF

j_call: .
v_call: TRBV29-1
cdr3_aa: CSVEDPVGMTGNSLNYEQYF

j_call: TRBJ1-1
v_call: TRBV29-1
cdr3_aa: CSVFRDRVMNTEAFF

j_call: TRBJ2-7
v_call: TRBV7-2
cdr3_aa: CASSLGRRSSYEQYF

j_call: TRBJ2-1
v_call: TRBV6-5
cdr3_aa: CASSYSSRGIAPEQFF

j_call: TRBJ2-2
v_call: TRBV13
cdr3_aa: CASSPSAGDGELFF

j_call: TRBJ1-6
v_call: TRBV29-1
cdr3_aa: CSVWTGDNSPLHF

j_call: TRBJ1-4
v_call: TRBV3-1
cdr3_aa: CASSPFSATNEKLFF